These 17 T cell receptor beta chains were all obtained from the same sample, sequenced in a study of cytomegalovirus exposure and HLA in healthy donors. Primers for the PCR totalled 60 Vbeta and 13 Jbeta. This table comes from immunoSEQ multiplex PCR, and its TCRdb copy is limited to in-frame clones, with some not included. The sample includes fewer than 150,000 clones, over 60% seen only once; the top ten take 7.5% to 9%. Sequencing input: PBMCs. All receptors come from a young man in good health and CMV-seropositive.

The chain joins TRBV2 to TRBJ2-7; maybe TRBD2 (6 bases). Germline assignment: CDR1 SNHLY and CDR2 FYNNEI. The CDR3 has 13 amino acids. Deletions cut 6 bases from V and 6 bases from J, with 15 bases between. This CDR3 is CASRSAGQGEQYF. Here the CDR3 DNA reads TGTGCCAGCAGATCGGCGGGGCAAGGCGAGCAGTACTTC.

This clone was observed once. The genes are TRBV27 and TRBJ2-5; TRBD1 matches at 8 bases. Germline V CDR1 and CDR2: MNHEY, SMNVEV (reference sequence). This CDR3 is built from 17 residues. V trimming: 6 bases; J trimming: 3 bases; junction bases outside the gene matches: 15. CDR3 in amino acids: CASRPVWGQVAEETQYF. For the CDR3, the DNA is TGTGCCAGCAGACCTGTCTGGGGACAGGTTGCGGAAGAGACCCAGTACTTC.

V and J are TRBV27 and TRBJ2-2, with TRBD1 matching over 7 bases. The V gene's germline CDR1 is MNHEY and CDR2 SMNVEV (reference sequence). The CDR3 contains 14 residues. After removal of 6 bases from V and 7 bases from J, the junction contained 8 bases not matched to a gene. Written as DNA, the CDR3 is TGTGCCAGCAGCTCCGACAGGGCGGGCGGGGAGCTGTTTTTT. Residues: CASSSDRAGGELFF.

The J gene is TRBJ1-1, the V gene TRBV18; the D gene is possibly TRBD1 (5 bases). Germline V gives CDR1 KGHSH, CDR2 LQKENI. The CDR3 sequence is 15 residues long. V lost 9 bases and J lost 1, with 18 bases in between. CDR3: CASTLGATWNTEAFF. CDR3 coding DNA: TGTGCCAGTACCCTTGGGGCGACATGGAACACTGAAGCTTTCTTT.

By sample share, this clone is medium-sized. The DNA for the CDR3 is TGTGCCAGCAGTTACCGCTCTCCTATCCGCTACGAGCAGTACTTC. This sequence encodes CASSYRSPIRYEQYF. The V gene is TRBV6-5, the J gene TRBJ2-7; D not resolved. V shed 2 bases and J shed 3 bases, with 14 bases lying between them. This CDR3 is 15 amino acids long. CDR1 and CDR2 (germline): MNHEY, SVGAGI.

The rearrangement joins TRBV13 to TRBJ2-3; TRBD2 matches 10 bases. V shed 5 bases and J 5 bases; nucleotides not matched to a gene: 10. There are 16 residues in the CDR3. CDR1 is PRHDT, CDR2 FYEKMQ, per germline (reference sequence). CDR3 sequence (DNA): TGTGCCAGCAGCCCTAGAGAACTAGCGGGGCAAGATACGCAGTATTTT. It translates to CASSPRELAGQDTQYF.

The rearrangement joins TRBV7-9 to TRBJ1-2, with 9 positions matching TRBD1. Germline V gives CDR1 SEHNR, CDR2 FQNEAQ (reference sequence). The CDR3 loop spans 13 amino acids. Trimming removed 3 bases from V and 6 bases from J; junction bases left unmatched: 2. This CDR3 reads CASSFGQGNGYTF. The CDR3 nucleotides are TGTGCCAGCAGCTTCGGACAGGGGAATGGCTACACCTTC. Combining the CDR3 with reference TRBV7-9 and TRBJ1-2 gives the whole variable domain DTGVSQNPRHKITKRGQNVTFRCDPISEHNRLYWYRQTLGQGPEFLTYFQNEAQLEKSRLLSDRFSAERPKGSFSTLEIQRTEQGDSAMYLCASSFGQGNGYTFGSGTRLTVV.

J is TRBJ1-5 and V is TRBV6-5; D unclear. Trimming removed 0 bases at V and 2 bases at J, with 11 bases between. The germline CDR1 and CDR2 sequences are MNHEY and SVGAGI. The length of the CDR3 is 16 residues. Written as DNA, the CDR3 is TGTGCCAGCAGTTACTCCCCTCCCGGGGGCAATCAGCCCCAGCATTTT. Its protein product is CASSYSPPGGNQPQHF.

The CDR3 DNA is TGCAGCGTTGGGGACTATGAGCAGTTCTTC. It specifies CSVGDYEQFF. The J gene is TRBJ2-1, the V gene TRBV29-1; weak D call: TRBD2 (6 bases). This CDR3 is built from 10 residues. The germline V and J ends were trimmed by 4 bases and 8 bases, with 6 bases remaining between them. Per germline, CDR1 SQVTM and CDR2 ANQGSEA.

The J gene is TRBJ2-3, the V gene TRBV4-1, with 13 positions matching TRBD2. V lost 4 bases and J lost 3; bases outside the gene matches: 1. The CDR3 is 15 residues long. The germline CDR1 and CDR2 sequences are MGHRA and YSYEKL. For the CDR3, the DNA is TGCGCCAGCAGCCTACTAGCGGGGGGGACAGATACGCAGTATTTT. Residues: CASSLLAGGTDTQYF.

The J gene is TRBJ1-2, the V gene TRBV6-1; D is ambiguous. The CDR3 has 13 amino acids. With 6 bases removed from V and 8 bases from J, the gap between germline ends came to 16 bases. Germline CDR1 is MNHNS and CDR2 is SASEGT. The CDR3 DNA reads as TGTGCCAGCAGCAGGAGGCCCCAAGAGGGCTACACCTTC. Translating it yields CASSRRPQEGYTF.

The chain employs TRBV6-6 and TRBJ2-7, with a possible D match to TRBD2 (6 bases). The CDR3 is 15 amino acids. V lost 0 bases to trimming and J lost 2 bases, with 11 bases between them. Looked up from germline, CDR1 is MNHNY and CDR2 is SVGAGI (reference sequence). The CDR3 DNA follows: TGTGCCAGCAGTTACTCGGAGGGGAGCACCTACGAGCAGTACTTC. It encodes CASSYSEGSTYEQYF.

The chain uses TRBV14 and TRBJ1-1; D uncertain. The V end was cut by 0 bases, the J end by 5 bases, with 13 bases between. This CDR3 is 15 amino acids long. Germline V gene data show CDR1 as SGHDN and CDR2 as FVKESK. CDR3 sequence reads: CASSQDYHGYTEAFF. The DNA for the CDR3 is TGTGCCAGCAGCCAAGATTATCACGGGTATACTGAAGCTTTCTTT.

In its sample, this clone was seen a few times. The CDR3: CASRTGGGMGNTEAFF. The CDR3 nucleotides are TGTGCCAGCAGGACGGGAGGGGGTATGGGGAACACTGAAGCTTTCTTT. The genes are TRBV2 and TRBJ1-1; weak D call: TRBD1 (6 bases). Trimming stripped 6 bases from V and 1 base from J, with 18 bases between. CDR1 and CDR2 (germline): SNHLY, FYNNEI. The CDR3 is 16 amino acids. Full variable domain (outside the CDR3, taken from reference TRBV2 and TRBJ1-1): EPEVTQTPSHQVTQMGQEVILRCVPISNHLYFYWYRQILGQKVEFLVSFYNNEISEKSEIFDDQFSVERPDGSNFTLKIRSTKLEDSAMYFCASRTGGGMGNTEAFFGQGTRLTVV.

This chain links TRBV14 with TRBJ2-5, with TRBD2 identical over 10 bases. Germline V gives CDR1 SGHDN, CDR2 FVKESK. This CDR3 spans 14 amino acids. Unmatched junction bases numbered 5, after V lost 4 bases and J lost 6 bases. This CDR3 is CASSRERGGQTQYF. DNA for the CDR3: TGTGCCAGCAGCCGGGAGCGGGGGGGCCAGACCCAGTACTTC.

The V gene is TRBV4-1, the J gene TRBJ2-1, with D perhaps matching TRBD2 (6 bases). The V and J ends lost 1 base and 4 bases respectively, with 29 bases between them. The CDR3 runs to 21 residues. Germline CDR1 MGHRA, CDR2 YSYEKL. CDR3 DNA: TGCGCCAGCAGCCAAGGTTTCGAAGGACGCTGGCGGCGGGGAAAATACAATGAGCAGTTCTTC. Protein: CASSQGFEGRWRRGKYNEQFF.

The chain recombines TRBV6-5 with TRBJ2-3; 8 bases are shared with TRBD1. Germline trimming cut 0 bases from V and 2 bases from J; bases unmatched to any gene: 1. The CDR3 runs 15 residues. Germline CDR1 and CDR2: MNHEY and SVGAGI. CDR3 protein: CASSYSGQVTDTQYF. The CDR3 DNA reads TGTGCCAGCAGTTACTCGGGACAGGTCACAGATACGCAGTATTTT.